The rows below give T cell receptor beta chains drawn from one sample of a study of T cell responses to AZD1222 COVID-19 vaccine. The table came from immunoSEQ multiplex PCR; TCRdb's copy has only in-frame clones and leaves some out. Of roughly 180,000 clones detected, over 75% appear once; the ten largest clones hold 6.5% to 7%. Source: peripheral blood, taken on day 0 of AZD1222 vaccination. These receptors were taken from an adult in good health. Both conserved end residues are part of each CDR3. Each record gives: CDR3 protein, D gene, J gene, clone size, V gene. D genes are given only for firm matches. Clone size is given for some rows only: seen once, a few or many times, or a class if the clone is expanded.

CDR3 protein: CASKPTSGDTGELFF
D gene: TRBD2
J gene: TRBJ2-2
clone size: once
V gene: TRBV28

CDR3 protein: CASSLAPQARDTEAFF
D gene: -
J gene: TRBJ1-1
clone size: -
V gene: TRBV4-1

CDR3 protein: CASSPTGDFYNEQFF
D gene: TRBD1
J gene: TRBJ2-1
clone size: -
V gene: TRBV3-1/TRBV3-2

CDR3 protein: CASSSGQWNTEAFF
D gene: TRBD1
J gene: TRBJ1-1
clone size: -
V gene: TRBV7-9

CDR3 protein: CAWREQKNSNQPQHF
D gene: -
J gene: TRBJ1-5
clone size: -
V gene: TRBV30

CDR3 protein: CASSPDGHYGYTF
D gene: -
J gene: TRBJ1-2
clone size: -
V gene: TRBV18

CDR3 protein: CASSYGRGGAEDTQYF
D gene: TRBD2
J gene: TRBJ2-3
clone size: -
V gene: TRBV6-2/TRBV6-3

CDR3 protein: CASTSGGASTDTQYF
D gene: TRBD2
J gene: TRBJ2-3
clone size: -
V gene: TRBV10-2

CDR3 protein: CASSPGTGGGRTQYF
D gene: TRBD1
J gene: TRBJ2-3
clone size: -
V gene: TRBV7-3

CDR3 protein: CASMGQGNSYEQYF
D gene: TRBD1
J gene: TRBJ2-7
clone size: -
V gene: TRBV6-5

CDR3 protein: CARSLLKFRDGSNQPQHF
D gene: -
J gene: TRBJ1-5
clone size: -
V gene: TRBV5-3

CDR3 protein: CASSSSGTSGGANGELFF
D gene: TRBD2
J gene: TRBJ2-2
clone size: -
V gene: TRBV7-3

CDR3 protein: CASSPSGGVNYGYTF
D gene: TRBD1
J gene: TRBJ1-2
clone size: -
V gene: TRBV5-1

CDR3 protein: CASSLGQMAFF
D gene: -
J gene: TRBJ1-1
clone size: -
V gene: TRBV6-5

CDR3 protein: CASSFILAGGIDTQYF
D gene: TRBD2
J gene: TRBJ2-3
clone size: -
V gene: TRBV6-2/TRBV6-3

CDR3 protein: CAISLAGGITDTQYF
D gene: TRBD2
J gene: TRBJ2-3
clone size: -
V gene: TRBV10-3

CDR3 protein: CASSPGWRTGELFF
D gene: -
J gene: TRBJ2-2
clone size: -
V gene: TRBV11-3

CDR3 protein: CASSLSNTGELFF
D gene: -
J gene: TRBJ2-2
clone size: -
V gene: TRBV7-2

CDR3 protein: CASESGRSNQPQHF
D gene: -
J gene: TRBJ1-5
clone size: -
V gene: TRBV2

CDR3 protein: CASTEMPGQGFNEQYF
D gene: TRBD1
J gene: TRBJ2-7
clone size: -
V gene: TRBV27

CDR3 protein: CASSDRGLDTDTQYF
D gene: -
J gene: TRBJ2-3
clone size: -
V gene: TRBV6-4

CDR3 protein: CASSSGQVYEQYF
D gene: TRBD1
J gene: TRBJ2-7
clone size: -
V gene: TRBV28

CDR3 protein: CASSQSGDSYNEQFF
D gene: TRBD2
J gene: TRBJ2-1
clone size: -
V gene: TRBV10-1

CDR3 protein: CASSVSGGTQETQYF
D gene: TRBD2
J gene: TRBJ2-5
clone size: -
V gene: TRBV9

CDR3 protein: CASTDSGGSETQYF
D gene: TRBD2
J gene: TRBJ2-5
clone size: -
V gene: TRBV7-9

CDR3 protein: CASSLGDRDALYGYTF
D gene: TRBD1
J gene: TRBJ1-2
clone size: -
V gene: TRBV5-4

CDR3 protein: CASSPRDAVAGYTF
D gene: -
J gene: TRBJ1-2
clone size: -
V gene: TRBV27

CDR3 protein: CASSQVETRWYEQYF
D gene: -
J gene: TRBJ2-7
clone size: -
V gene: TRBV14

CDR3 protein: CASSLTSGVSNEQFF
D gene: TRBD2
J gene: TRBJ2-1
clone size: once
V gene: TRBV11-2